The 20 T cell receptor beta chains below all came from one sample that was sequenced in a study of T cells in Graves' hyperthyroidism and ophthalmopathy. There were TCR beta CDR3 regions amplified from RNA transcripts. TCR CDR3 regions were first amplified by RT-PCR with HTBI primers. TCRdb fed the multiplex PCR reads into MiXCR, producing one record per CDR3 protein. The profile shows hundreds of thousands of distinct CDR3 sequences, about 17% of them singletons. The source material was blood. These receptors were obtained from a woman aged 30 to 39 with Graves' hyperthyroidism.

Many counts were recorded for this clonotype. This chain joins TRBV12-3 or TRBV12-4 and TRBJ1-1; D remains ambiguous. V lost 7 bases, J lost 0 bases, and 9 bases lay in between. This CDR3 is built from 13 residues. CDR3 residues: CASTQTMNTEAFF. In DNA, the CDR3 is TGTGCCAGCACTCAAACGATGAACACTGAAGCTTTCTTT.

This clonotype was observed once. The chain employs TRBV6-1 and TRBJ1-1; D is possibly TRBD1 (5 bases). The CDR3 consists of 15 residues. Per the germline V gene, CDR1 is MNHNS and CDR2 is SASEGT. V lost 2 bases and J lost 0, with 10 bases in between. Here the CDR3 reads CASSELGGVNTEAFF. The CDR3 coding sequence is TGTGCCAGCAGTGAACTGGGGGGGGTGAACACTGAAGCTTTCTTT.

The V call is TRBV20-1, the J call TRBJ2-4, with 7 bases that match TRBD2. The CDR3 covers 13 residues. V shed 3 bases, J shed 2 bases, and the junction held 1 base outside the gene matches. Germline CDR1 is DFQATT and CDR2 is SNEGSKA (reference sequence). CDR3 sequence (DNA): TGCAGTGCTAGGGGGGGGTCCAAAAACATTCAGTACTTC. It specifies CSARGGSKNIQYF.

This clonotype was seen at least ten times. A much bigger clone sits one base away, suggesting this may be a read error. The chain has TRBV12-3 or TRBV12-4 and TRBJ1-1; 8 bases fit TRBD1. The V and J ends lost 6 bases and 4 bases, in that order; junction bases with no gene match: 4. This CDR3 comprises 13 residues. Here the CDR3 DNA reads TGTGCCAGCAGATTTACAGGGGGCACTGAAGCTTTCTTT. It translates to CASRFTGGTEAFF.

This clonotype has at least ten counts. The chain combines TRBV12-3 or TRBV12-4 with TRBJ1-1; possibly TRBD1 for D (6 bases). Trimming took 4 bases from V and 7 from J, leaving 13 bases between them. The CDR3 contains 13 residues. The DNA of the CDR3 is TGTGCCAGCAGTTCTCACCCCAGGGGTGAAGCTTTCTTT. Protein product: CASSSHPRGEAFF.

This clonotype came up a few times. The V call is TRBV27, the J call TRBJ1-6; D unclear. Trimming removed 5 bases from V and 11 bases from J, with 10 bases in between. Germline loops: CDR1 MNHEY, CDR2 SMNVEV (reference sequence). The CDR3 is 12 amino acids. The CDR3 bases are TGTGCCAGCAGTAGCCGTGGTCCACCCCTCCACTTT. This codes for CASSSRGPPLHF.

The chain employs TRBV5-1 and TRBJ1-4; 7 bases match TRBD1. The germline V gene has CDR1 SGHRS and CDR2 YFSETQ. J gave up 7 bases and V 4 bases, and 7 bases lay outside the gene matches. The CDR3 runs to 14 residues. The DNA for the CDR3 is TGCGCCAGCAGCCAGGGGGAGTTCGGTGAAAAACTGTTTTTT. Its translation: CASSQGEFGEKLFF.

Many counts were recorded for this clonotype. The chain carries TRBV6-1 and TRBJ1-1; possible D gene TRBD1, 5 bases. The CDR3 covers 13 residues. Per germline, CDR1 MNHNS and CDR2 SASEGT. Trimming pared 6 bases from V and 2 bases from J, leaving 10 bases between. In DNA form, the CDR3 reads TGTGCCAGCAGAAGACAGCAAAACACTGAAGCTTTCTTT. Amino acids: CASRRQQNTEAFF.

This clonotype was observed at least ten times. The CDR3, as DNA: TGTGCCAGCAGTCCTTATTACAGCTCCTACAATGAGCAGTTCTTC. It specifies CASSPYYSSYNEQFF. The chain recombines TRBV6-2 or TRBV6-3 with TRBJ2-1; D gene unclear. CDR3 length equals 15 residues. V lost 5 bases, J lost 0 bases, and 11 bases lay in between. Germline CDR1 reads MNHEY; CDR2 reads SVGEGT.

Ten or more counts support this clonotype. The chain couples TRBV30 to TRBJ1-6; TRBD1 is a possible D gene (6 bases). Germline V gene sequence: CDR1 GTSNPN, CDR2 SVGIG (reference sequence). The V and J ends lost 0 bases and 8 bases respectively, with 14 bases between them. This CDR3 region has 15 residues. The CDR3 region is CAWSVQGLVYSPLHF. In nucleotides, the CDR3 is TGTGCCTGGAGTGTACAGGGCCTCGTCTATTCACCCCTCCACTTT.

This clonotype was found a few times. V usage is TRBV5-1 and J usage is TRBJ2-2; D gene uncertain. The CDR3 contains 11 residues. V lost 8 bases, J lost 8 bases, and 10 bases lay in between. CDR1 SGHRS and CDR2 YFSETQ come from the germline V gene. The CDR3 DNA follows: TGCGCCAGTACTCAGGAAGGGGAGCTGTTTTTT. Translating gives CASTQEGELFF.

This chain links TRBV13 with TRBJ2-1; maybe TRBD2 (5 bases). From germline, CDR1 is PRHDT and CDR2 FYEKMQ (reference sequence). V lost 6 bases and J lost 9, with 12 bases in between. CDR3 length: 12 residues. CDR3 in DNA: TGTGCCAGCAGTGGGGAGAGCGCTGAGCAGTTCTTC. It translates to CASSGESAEQFF. The full variable domain, its missing parts supplied by reference TRBV13 and TRBJ2-1, is AAGVIQSPRHLIKEKRETATLKCYPIPRHDTVYWYQQGPGQDPQFLISFYEKMQSDKGSIPDRFSAQQFSDYHSELNMSSLELGDSALYFCASSGESAEQFFGPGTRLTVL.

This clonotype was seen ten or more times. V is TRBV6-5 and J is TRBJ2-3, with D hard to call. Trimming cost V 0 bases and J 1 base, with 5 bases left between them. There are 14 residues in the CDR3. Per germline, CDR1 MNHEY and CDR2 SVGAGI. CDR3 in amino acids: CASSYSQGTDTQYF. The CDR3, as DNA: TGTGCCAGCAGTTACTCGCAGGGCACAGATACGCAGTATTTT.

This clonotype occurred a few times. This rearrangement joins TRBV14 to TRBJ1-5; D gene uncertain. Germline V lookup: CDR1 SGHDN, CDR2 FVKESK. The CDR3 runs 17 residues. V lost 0 bases, J lost 5 bases, and 17 bases lay in between. CDR3 protein: CASSQDRSRTAHQPQHF. The CDR3, as DNA: TGTGCCAGCAGCCAAGATCGATCCCGGACCGCGCATCAGCCCCAGCATTTT. Full variable domain (missing parts from reference TRBV14 and TRBJ1-5): EAGVTQFPSHSVIEKGQTVTLRCDPISGHDNLYWYRRVMGKEIKFLLHFVKESKQDESGMPNNRFLAERTGGTYSTLKVQPAELEDSGVYFCASSQDRSRTAHQPQHFGDGTRLSIL.

This clonotype was seen more than once but under ten times. The gene calls are TRBV10-3 and TRBJ2-7; 7 nucleotides agree with TRBD2. CDR1 is ENHRY, CDR2 SYGVKD, per germline. The CDR3 spans 13 residues. The junction had 3 bases not matched to a gene; V was cut back by 4 bases and J by 3 bases. The CDR3 DNA follows: TGTGCCATCAGTGGCGGGAGAATCTACGAGCAGTACTTC. Protein product: CAISGGRIYEQYF.

This chain links TRBV6-2 or TRBV6-3 with TRBJ2-3; D may be TRBD1 or TRBD2 (5 bases each). Germline CDR1 is MNHEY and CDR2 is SVGEGT. The V end lost 8 bases, the J end lost 4 bases, and 13 bases lay between the germline ends. The CDR3 contains 13 residues. The CDR3 region is CASWRGAPDTQYF. DNA for the CDR3: TGTGCCAGCTGGAGAGGGGCCCCAGATACGCAGTATTTT.

Only a few counts were recorded for this clonotype. The genes are TRBV15 and TRBJ2-7, with D perhaps being TRBD1 or TRBD2 (5 bases each). Germline V gene lookup returns CDR1 LNHNV and CDR2 YYDKDF (reference sequence). This CDR3 region has 15 residues. With 8 bases removed from V and 2 bases from J, the gap between germline ends came to 19 bases. CDR3 nucleotide sequence: TGTGCCACCGCGAGTATAATCGGGACCACCTACGAGCAGTACTTC. Protein: CATASIIGTTYEQYF. The variable domain in full, with the rest retrieved from reference TRBV15 and TRBJ2-7, is DAMVIQNPRYQVTQFGKPVTLSCSQTLNHNVMYWYQQKSSQAPKLLFHYYDKDFNNEADTPDNFQSRRPNTSFCFLDIRSPGLGDTAMYLCATASIIGTTYEQYFGPGTRLTVT.

This clonotype was recorded a few times. Possible read error: a much larger clone is one base away. The chain carries TRBV28 and TRBJ2-1; 11 bases agree with TRBD2. Germline CDR1 reads MDHEN; CDR2 reads SYDVKM. The CDR3 consists of 15 residues. The V gene end was trimmed by 3 bases and the J gene end by 7 bases; junction bases not matched to a gene: 5. The CDR3 DNA reads TGTGCCAGCAGTTTTTCCCTAGCGGGAGGTAATGAGCAGTTCTTC. Translating it yields CASSFSLAGGNEQFF.

In its sample, this clonotype was seen many times. V usage is TRBV28 and J usage is TRBJ2-4, with a weak D call TRBD2 (5 bases). The CDR3 has 15 residues. Trimming left V 3 bases short and J 1 base short, with 10 bases between. CDR1 and CDR2 from the germline V gene are MDHEN and SYDVKM. The CDR3 reads CASSFEDFAKNIQYF. The CDR3 DNA reads as TGTGCCAGCAGTTTTGAGGACTTTGCCAAAAACATTCAGTACTTC.

At least ten counts were recorded for this clonotype. The V call is TRBV11-2, the J call TRBJ2-1; the match to TRBD1 covers 9 bases. The ends lost 2 bases at V and 6 bases at J; junction bases unmatched: 8. This CDR3 spans 16 amino acids. The germline V gene encodes CDR1 SGHAT and CDR2 FQNNGV. This chain's CDR3 is CASSLRSGTGSNEQFF. CDR3 sequence (DNA): TGTGCCAGCAGCTTAAGATCCGGGACAGGGAGCAATGAGCAGTTCTTC.